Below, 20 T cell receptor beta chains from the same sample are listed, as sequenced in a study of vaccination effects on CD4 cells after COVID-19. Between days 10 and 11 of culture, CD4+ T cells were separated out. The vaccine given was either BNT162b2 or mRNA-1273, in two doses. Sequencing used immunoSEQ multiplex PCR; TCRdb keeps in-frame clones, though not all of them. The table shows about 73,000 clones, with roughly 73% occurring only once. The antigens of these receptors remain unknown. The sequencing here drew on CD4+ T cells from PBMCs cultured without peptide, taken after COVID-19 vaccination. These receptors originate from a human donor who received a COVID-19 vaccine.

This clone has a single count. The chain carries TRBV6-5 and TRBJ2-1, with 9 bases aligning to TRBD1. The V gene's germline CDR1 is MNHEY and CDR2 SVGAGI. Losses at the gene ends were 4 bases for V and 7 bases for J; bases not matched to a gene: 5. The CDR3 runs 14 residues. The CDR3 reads CASSLQGAENEQFF. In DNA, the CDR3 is TGTGCCAGCAGTTTACAGGGGGCTGAGAATGAGCAGTTCTTC.

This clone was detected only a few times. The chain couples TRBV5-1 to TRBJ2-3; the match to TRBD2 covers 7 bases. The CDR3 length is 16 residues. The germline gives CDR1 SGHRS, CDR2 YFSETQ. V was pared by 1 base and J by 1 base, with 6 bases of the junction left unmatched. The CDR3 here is CASSLLTGGGTDTQYF. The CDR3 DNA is TGCGCCAGCAGCTTGCTTACGGGGGGTGGCACAGATACGCAGTATTTT. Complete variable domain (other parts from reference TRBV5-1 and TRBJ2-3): KAGVTQTPRYLIKTRGQQVTLSCSPISGHRSVSWYQQTPGQGLQFLFEYFSETQRNKGNFPGRFSGRQFSNSRSEMNVSTLELGDSALYLCASSLLTGGGTDTQYFGPGTRLTVL.

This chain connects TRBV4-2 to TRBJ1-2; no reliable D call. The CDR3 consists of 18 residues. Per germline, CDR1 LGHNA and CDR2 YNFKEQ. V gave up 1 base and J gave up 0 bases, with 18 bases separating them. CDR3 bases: TGTGCCAGCAGCCAAGGACCGCTACAAAGCCCTACTAACTATGGCTACACCTTC. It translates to CASSQGPLQSPTNYGYTF.

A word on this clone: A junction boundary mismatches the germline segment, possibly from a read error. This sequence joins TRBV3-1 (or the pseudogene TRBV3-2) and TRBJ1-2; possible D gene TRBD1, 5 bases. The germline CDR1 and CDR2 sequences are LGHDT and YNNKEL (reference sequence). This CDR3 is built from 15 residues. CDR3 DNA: TGTGCCAGCAGCACTAGGGGACGGCCTAACGATGGCTACACCTTC. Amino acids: CASSTRGRPNDGYTF.

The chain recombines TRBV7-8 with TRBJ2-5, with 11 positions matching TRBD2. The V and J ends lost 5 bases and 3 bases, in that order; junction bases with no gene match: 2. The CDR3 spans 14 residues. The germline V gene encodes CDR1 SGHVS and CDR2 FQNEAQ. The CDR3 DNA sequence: TGTGCCAGCAGCCAGGGACTAGCGGAAGAGACCCAGTACTTC. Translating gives CASSQGLAEETQYF.

The CDR3 DNA is TGTGCCAGCAGCCCTAATAGATCCCCAGGGGGCTACACCTTC. Amino acid sequence: CASSPNRSPGGYTF. V and J are TRBV14 and TRBJ1-2; possibly TRBD1 for D (5 bases). Germline assignment: CDR1 SGHDN and CDR2 FVKESK. V dropped 4 bases and J dropped 8 bases, with 17 bases sitting between them. This CDR3 has 14 residues. Supplemented by reference TRBV14 and TRBJ1-2, the full variable domain reads EAGVTQFPSHSVIEKGQTVTLRCDPISGHDNLYWYRRVMGKEIKFLLHFVKESKQDESGMPNNRFLAERTGGTYSTLKVQPAELEDSGVYFCASSPNRSPGGYTFGSGTRLTVV.

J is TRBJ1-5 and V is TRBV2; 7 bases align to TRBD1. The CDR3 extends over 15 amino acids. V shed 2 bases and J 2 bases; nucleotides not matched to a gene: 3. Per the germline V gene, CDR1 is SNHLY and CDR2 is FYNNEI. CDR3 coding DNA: TGTGCCAGCAGTGAATCCAGGGGGGGCAATCAGCCCCAGCATTTT. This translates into CASSESRGGNQPQHF.

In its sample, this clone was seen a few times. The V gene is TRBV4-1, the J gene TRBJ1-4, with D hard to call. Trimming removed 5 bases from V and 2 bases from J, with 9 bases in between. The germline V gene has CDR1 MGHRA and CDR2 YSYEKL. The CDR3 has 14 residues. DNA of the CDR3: TGCGCCAGCAGCTTACAGTTTACTAATGAAAAACTGTTTTTT. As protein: CASSLQFTNEKLFF.

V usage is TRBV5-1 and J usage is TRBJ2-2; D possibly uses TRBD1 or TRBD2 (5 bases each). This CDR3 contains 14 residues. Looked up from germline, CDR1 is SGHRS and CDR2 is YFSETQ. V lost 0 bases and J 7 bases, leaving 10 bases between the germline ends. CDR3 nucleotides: TGCGCCAGCAGCTTGGTGGGGGAAGGCGGGGAGCTGTTTTTT. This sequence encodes CASSLVGEGGELFF.

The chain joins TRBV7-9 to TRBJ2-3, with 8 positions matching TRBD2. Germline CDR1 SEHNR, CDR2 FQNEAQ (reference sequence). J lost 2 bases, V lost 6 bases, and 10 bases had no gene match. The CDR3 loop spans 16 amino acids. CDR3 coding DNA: TGTGCCAGCAGGGTCCGCGGGGGGCCTTTCACAGATACGCAGTATTTT. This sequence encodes CASRVRGGPFTDTQYF.

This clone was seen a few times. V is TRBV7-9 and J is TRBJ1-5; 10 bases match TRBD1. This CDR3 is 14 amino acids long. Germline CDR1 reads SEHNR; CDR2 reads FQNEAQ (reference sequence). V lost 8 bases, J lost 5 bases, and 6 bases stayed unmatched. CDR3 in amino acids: CASGGQGIDQPQHF. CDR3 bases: TGTGCCAGCGGGGGACAGGGGATTGATCAGCCCCAGCATTTT.

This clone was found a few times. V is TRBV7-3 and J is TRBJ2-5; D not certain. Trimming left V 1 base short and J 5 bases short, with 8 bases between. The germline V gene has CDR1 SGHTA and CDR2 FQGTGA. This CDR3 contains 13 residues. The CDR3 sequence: CASSLSPEETQYF. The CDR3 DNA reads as TGTGCCAGCAGCTTAAGCCCGGAGGAGACCCAGTACTTC.

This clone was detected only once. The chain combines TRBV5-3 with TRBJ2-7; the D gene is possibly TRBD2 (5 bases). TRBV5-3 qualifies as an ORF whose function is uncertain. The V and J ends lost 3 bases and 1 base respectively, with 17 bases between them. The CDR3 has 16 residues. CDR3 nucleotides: TGTGCCAGAAGCTCGGGAAAGATCGGGGTTTCCTACGAGCAGTACGTC. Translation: CARSSGKIGVSYEQYV.

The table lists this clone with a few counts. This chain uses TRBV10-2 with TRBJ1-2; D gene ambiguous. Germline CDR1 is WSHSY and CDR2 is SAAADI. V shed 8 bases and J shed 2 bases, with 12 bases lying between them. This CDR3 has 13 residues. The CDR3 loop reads CASAAYSNYGYTF. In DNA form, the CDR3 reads TGCGCCAGCGCGGCATATTCCAACTATGGCTACACCTTC.

This chain's CDR3 is CASSSRDRAAYF. The CDR3 DNA is TGTGCCAGCAGTTCCCGGGACAGGGCGGCGTATTTT. The chain joins TRBV3-1 (or the pseudogene TRBV3-2) to TRBJ2-3; TRBD1 matches at 9 bases. Germline lookup yields CDR1 LGHDT and CDR2 YNNKEL (reference sequence). Trimming took 6 bases from V and 14 from J; bases not matched to a gene: 9. This CDR3 comprises 12 residues.

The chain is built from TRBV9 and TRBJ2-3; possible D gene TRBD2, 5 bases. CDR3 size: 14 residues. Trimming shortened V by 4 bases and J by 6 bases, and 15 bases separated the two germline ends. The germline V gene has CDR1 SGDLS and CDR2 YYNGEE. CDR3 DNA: TGTGCCAGCAGCCCACGGGAAAGTTACGATACGCAGTATTTT. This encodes CASSPRESYDTQYF.

The CDR3 here is CASSLGRLAKNIQYF. Written as DNA, the CDR3 is TGTGCCAGTAGTCTGGGACGACTAGCCAAAAACATTCAGTACTTC. This rearrangement joins TRBV19 to TRBJ2-4; D possibly uses TRBD1 or TRBD2 (5 bases each). The CDR3 is 15 amino acids. Trimming shortened V by 5 bases and J by 0 bases, and 11 bases separated the two germline ends. CDR1 and CDR2 from the germline V gene are LNHDA and SQIVND (reference sequence).

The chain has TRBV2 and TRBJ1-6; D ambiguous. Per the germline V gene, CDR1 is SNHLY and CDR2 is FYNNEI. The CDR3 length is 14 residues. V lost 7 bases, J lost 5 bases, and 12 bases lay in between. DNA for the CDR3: TGTGCCAGCAAGAGGTCTGCAGATAATTCACCCCTCCACTTT. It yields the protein CASKRSADNSPLHF.

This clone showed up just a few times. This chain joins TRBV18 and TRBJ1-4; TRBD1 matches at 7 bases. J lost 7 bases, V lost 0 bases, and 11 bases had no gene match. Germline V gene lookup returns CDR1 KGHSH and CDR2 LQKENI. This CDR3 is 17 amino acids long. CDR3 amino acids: CASSPPKGTGTAEKLFF. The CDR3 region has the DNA TGTGCCAGCTCACCACCTAAGGGGACCGGGACAGCTGAAAAACTGTTTTTT.

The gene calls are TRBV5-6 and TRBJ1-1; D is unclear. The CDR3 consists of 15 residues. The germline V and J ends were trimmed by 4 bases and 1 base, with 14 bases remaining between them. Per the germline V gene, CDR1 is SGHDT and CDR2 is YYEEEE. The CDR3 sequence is CASSPLGKENTEAFF. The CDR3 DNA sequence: TGTGCCAGCAGCCCCCTTGGGAAAGAGAACACTGAAGCTTTCTTT.